One and the same sample provided the 7 T cell receptor beta chains below, sequenced in a study of early T cells in non-severe SARS-CoV-2 infection. TCRdb independently ran MiXCR on the 5' RACE reads; one entry per CDR3 protein. The sample has about 46,000 distinct CDR3 sequences, approximately 9% seen once. Sequencing used whole blood, obtained at baseline. These receptors came from an adult who was a healthcare worker with PCR-confirmed SARS-CoV-2 infection or an uninfected control (not recorded which).

This clonotype was seen many times. The rearrangement joins TRBV20-1 to TRBJ1-5, with a tentative D call TRBD1 (6 bases). Per the germline V gene, CDR1 is DFQATT and CDR2 is SNEGSKA (reference sequence). There are 14 residues in the CDR3. V lost 6 bases and J 3 bases, leaving 15 bases between the germline ends. CDR3 loop: CSAKGQSDNQPQHF. The CDR3 DNA is TGCAGTGCCAAAGGACAGAGCGACAATCAGCCCCAGCATTTT.

This clonotype has at least ten counts. V is TRBV6-6 and J is TRBJ1-2; D is possibly TRBD1 (5 bases). Deletions cut 5 bases from V and 4 bases from J, with 11 bases between. The germline V gene has CDR1 MNHNY and CDR2 SVGAGI (reference sequence). There are 13 residues in the CDR3. This CDR3 is CASSGDSSYGYTF. CDR3 nucleotide sequence: TGTGCCAGCAGTGGAGACAGCTCCTATGGCTACACCTTC.

The chain combines TRBV11-2 with TRBJ2-2, with 9 bases that match TRBD2. Germline trimming cut 10 bases from V and 6 bases from J; bases unmatched to any gene: 12. From germline, CDR1 is SGHAT and CDR2 FQNNGV. The length of the CDR3 is 15 residues. This CDR3 is CATTTVSGGAGELFF. CDR3 DNA sequence: TGTGCCACCACAACCGTTAGCGGGGGTGCCGGGGAGCTGTTTTTT.

This clonotype was seen a few times. The chain has TRBV12-5 and TRBJ2-5; tentatively, D is TRBD2 (5 bases). The CDR3 consists of 14 residues. CDR1 is LGHNT, CDR2 FRNRAP, per germline. V lost 2 bases to trimming and J lost 5 bases, with 12 bases between them. In nucleotides, the CDR3 is TGTGCTAGTGGTTTGCCCCCCGGGGAGGAGACCCAGTACTTC. The encoded protein is CASGLPPGEETQYF.

This clonotype occurred a few times. J is TRBJ1-1 and V is TRBV6-6, with unresolved D. The CDR3 runs 13 residues. The germline gives CDR1 MNHNY, CDR2 SVGAGI (reference sequence). Trimming cost V 6 bases and J 1 base, with 9 bases left between them. CDR3 protein: CASRPMANTEAFF. The DNA of the CDR3 is TGTGCCAGCAGGCCAATGGCGAACACTGAAGCTTTCTTT.

This clonotype was recorded many times. The V gene is TRBV3-1, the J gene TRBJ2-7, with 9 bases matching TRBD1. Per germline, CDR1 LGHDT and CDR2 YNNKEL (reference sequence). This CDR3 has 13 residues. The trim removed 3 bases at V and 4 bases at J, leaving 1 base unmatched. CDR3 sequence: CASSQGQGYEQYF. The CDR3 DNA sequence: TGTGCCAGCAGCCAGGGACAGGGATACGAGCAGTACTTC.

At least ten counts were recorded for this clonotype. The J gene is TRBJ2-5, the V gene TRBV9; either TRBD1 or TRBD2 may supply D (5 bases each). The CDR3 is made up of 16 amino acids. Trimming removed 2 bases from V and 3 bases from J, with 17 bases in between. Germline V gene sequence: CDR1 SGDLS, CDR2 YYNGEE. The CDR3 DNA reads as TGTGCCAGCAGCGTTGGGACGGCGGCGGGCGAAGAGACCCAGTACTTC. This encodes CASSVGTAAGEETQYF.